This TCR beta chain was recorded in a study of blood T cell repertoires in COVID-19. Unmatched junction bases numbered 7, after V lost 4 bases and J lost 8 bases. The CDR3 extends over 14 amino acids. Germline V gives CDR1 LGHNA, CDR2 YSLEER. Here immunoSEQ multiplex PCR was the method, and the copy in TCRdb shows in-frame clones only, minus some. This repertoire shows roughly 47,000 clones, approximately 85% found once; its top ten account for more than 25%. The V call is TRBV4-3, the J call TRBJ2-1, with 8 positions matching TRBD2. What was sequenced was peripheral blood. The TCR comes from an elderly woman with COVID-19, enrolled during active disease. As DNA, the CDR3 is TGCGCCAGCAGCCGCTCGGGGGGGTCGGATGAGCAGTTCTTC. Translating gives CASSRSGGSDEQFF.